This TCR beta chain stems from a study of T cell responses to AZD1222 COVID-19 vaccine. TCRdb's table, derived via immunoSEQ multiplex PCR, lists solely in-frame clones and lacks some. The data show 150,000 to 200,000 clones, 94% seen once. V was cut by 4 bases and J by 6 bases, with 18 bases left in between. This CDR3 has 15 residues. Germline V lookup: CDR1 SGHRS, CDR2 YFSETQ. The sequences come from peripheral blood, collected on day 0 of AZD1222 vaccination. This chain joins TRBV5-1 and TRBJ2-3; D is possibly TRBD2 (5 bases). This TCR derives from an adult in good health. The CDR3 DNA reads TGCGCCAGCAGCCTCGATATCTTAGTAGCGGATACGCAGTATTTT. This encodes CASSLDILVADTQYF.